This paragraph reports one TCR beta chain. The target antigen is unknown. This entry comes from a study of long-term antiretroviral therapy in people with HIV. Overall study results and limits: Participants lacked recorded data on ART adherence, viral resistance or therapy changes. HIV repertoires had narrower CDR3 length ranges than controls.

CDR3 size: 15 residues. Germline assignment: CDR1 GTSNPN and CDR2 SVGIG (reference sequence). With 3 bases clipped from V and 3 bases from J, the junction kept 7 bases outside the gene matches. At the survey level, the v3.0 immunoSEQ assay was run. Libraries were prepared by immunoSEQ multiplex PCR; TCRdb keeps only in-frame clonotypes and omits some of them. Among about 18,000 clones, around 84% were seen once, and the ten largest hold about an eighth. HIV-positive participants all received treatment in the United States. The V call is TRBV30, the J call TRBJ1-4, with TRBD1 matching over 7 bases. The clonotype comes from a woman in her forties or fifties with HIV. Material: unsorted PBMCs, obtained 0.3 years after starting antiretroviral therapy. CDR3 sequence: CAWRRDRSSNEKLFF. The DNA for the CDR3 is TGTGCCTGGAGGCGGGACAGATCTTCTAATGAAAAACTGTTTTTT.